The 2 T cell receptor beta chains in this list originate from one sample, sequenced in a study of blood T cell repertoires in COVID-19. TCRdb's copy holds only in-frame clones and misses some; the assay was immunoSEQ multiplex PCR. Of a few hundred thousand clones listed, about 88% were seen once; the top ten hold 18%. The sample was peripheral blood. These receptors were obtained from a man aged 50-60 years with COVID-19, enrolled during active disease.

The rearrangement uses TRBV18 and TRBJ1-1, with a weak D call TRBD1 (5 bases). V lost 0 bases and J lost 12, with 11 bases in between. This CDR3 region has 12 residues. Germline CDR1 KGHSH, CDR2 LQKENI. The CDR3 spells CASSPPGRVPFF. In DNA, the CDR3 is TGTGCCAGCTCACCACCCGGCAGGGTTCCTTTCTTT.

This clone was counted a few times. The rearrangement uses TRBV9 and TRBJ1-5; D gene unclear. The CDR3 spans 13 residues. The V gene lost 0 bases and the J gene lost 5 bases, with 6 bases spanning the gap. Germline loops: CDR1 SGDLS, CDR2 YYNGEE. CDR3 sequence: CASSVDSHQPQHF. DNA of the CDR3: TGTGCCAGCAGCGTAGATTCTCATCAGCCCCAGCATTTT.